This T cell receptor (beta chain) was captured in a study of long-term antiretroviral therapy in people with HIV. Whole-study findings and limits: With ART, diversity went up but was still lower than in transplant donor controls.

The samples comprised roughly 0.9-11 million cryopreserved PBMC ahead of DNA extraction. From germline, CDR1 is SEHNR and CDR2 FQNEAQ (reference sequence). V shed 8 bases and J 2 bases; nucleotides not matched to a gene: 7. This CDR3 comprises 14 residues. The run of the v3.0 immunoSEQ assay was at survey level. TCRdb's table, derived via immunoSEQ multiplex PCR, lists solely in-frame clones and lacks some. The sample lists roughly 9,200 clones; around 78% were seen once. A remark on this clone: Antigen unknown.

The sequence was collected from a middle-aged man with HIV. The sequences come from unsorted PBMCs, collected 0.6 years before starting antiretroviral therapy. The chain links TRBV7-9 to TRBJ2-3; the match to TRBD1 covers 7 bases. The CDR3 region is CASSWGQTTDTQYF. The CDR3 DNA reads as TGTGCCAGCTCCTGGGGACAGACCACAGATACGCAGTATTTT. The full variable domain, with the rest looked up from reference TRBV7-9 and TRBJ2-3, is DTGVSQNPRHKITKRGQNVTFRCDPISEHNRLYWYRQTLGQGPEFLTYFQNEAQLEKSRLLSDRFSAERPKGSFSTLEIQRTEQGDSAMYLCASSWGQTTDTQYFGPGTRLTVL.